This is a list of T cell receptor beta chains from one sample in a study of blood T cell repertoires in COVID-19. Clones were read by immunoSEQ multiplex PCR, and TCRdb kept only the in-frame ones, dropping some. The sample holds roughly 240,000 clones; roughly 82% are singletons and the top ten take approximately 6%. Sequenced material: peripheral blood. Source of these receptors: a woman older than 75 with COVID-19, enrolled during active disease. Both conserved end residues are trimmed from each CDR3. The order of the fields is V gene, J gene, CDR3 protein.

TRBV4-1	TRBJ1-2	ASSQAGTNYGYT
TRBV4-1	TRBJ1-3	ASSRTGTGASGNTIY
TRBV5-6	TRBJ1-6	ASSLGSQGSPLH
TRBV19	TRBJ1-2	ASRLDSYYGYT
TRBV27	TRBJ2-3	ASSPLGQGLTDTQY
TRBV3-1/TRBV3-2	TRBJ2-3	ASSGTTYTDTQY
TRBV7-2	TRBJ2-2	ASSPFGQGAAGELF
TRBV29-1	TRBJ1-1	SVDQGPKTEAF
TRBV5-4	TRBJ2-6	ASSEGQRSAGANVLT
TRBV5-1	TRBJ1-1	ASSLYSLGLGNTEAF
TRBV2	TRBJ2-5	ASSLDRAMLETQY
TRBV7-9	TRBJ1-4	ASSLSSVAEKLF
TRBV11-2	TRBJ1-1	ASSLDSEAF
TRBV28	TRBJ1-2	ASREEGAYGYT
TRBV5-1	TRBJ2-7	ASSLEGGDTYEQY
TRBV24-1	TRBJ1-2	ATSKGTGERYGYT
TRBV5-1	TRBJ1-1	ASSLGNSGNTEAF
TRBV6-5	TRBJ1-2	ASSYSPPRGGYT
TRBV7-9	TRBJ1-3	ASSKDRPADWSGNTIY
TRBV4-2	TRBJ1-3	ASSQPSGALGNTIY
TRBV7-6	TRBJ1-2	ASSLPGTVTNYGYT
TRBV2	TRBJ1-6	ASSPRTGGGNSPLH
TRBV18	TRBJ2-5	ASSAFARGGLETQY
TRBV19	TRBJ1-5	ASSIEIVMGQTFEPQH
TRBV7-9	TRBJ2-3	ASSLYGADTQY
TRBV7-2	TRBJ1-2	ASSSRTGAPLTNYGYT
TRBV28	TRBJ1-5	ASSSSGVSNQPQH
TRBV7-8	TRBJ2-5	ASSFGQMETQY
TRBV3-1/TRBV3-2	TRBJ2-3	ASSQGGLAGVPPTDTQY
TRBV9	TRBJ1-5	ASSVTGEGGQPQH
TRBV9	TRBJ1-2	ASSPQGQGNLNYGYT
TRBV5-1	TRBJ1-1	ASSFTGINTEAF
TRBV28	TRBJ1-4	ASSLRSTGGKLF
TRBV3-1/TRBV3-2	TRBJ1-6	ASSQENTGAYNSPLH
TRBV10-3	TRBJ1-3	AISDPRAELGNTIY